Listed here is a single T cell receptor (beta chain). The antigen remains undetermined. Method: immunoSEQ multiplex PCR; TCRdb's copy keeps in-frame clones and lacks some. The table lists some 200,000 clones, about 94% of them singletons. Trimming pared 0 bases from V and 2 bases from J, leaving 10 bases between. This CDR3 is built from 15 residues. Germline CDR1 and CDR2: MGHRA and YSYEKL. These data are taken from a study of T cell responses to AZD1222 COVID-19 vaccine. Overall study findings and caveats: Without day 14 samples, only post-peak T cell repertoires were studied. At 160-218 and 743-854, vaccine-associated CD4 TCRs were dominant, and they spanned spike. Clonal diversity may have been underestimated in mostly white British donors.

The sequence was collected from an adult who received the MenACWY meningococcal vaccine as a control. This chain connects TRBV4-1 to TRBJ2-5; D uncertain. This material consisted of peripheral blood, taken 28 days after the second dose of the MenACWY control vaccine. The CDR3 is CASSQDPGRQETQYF. Here the CDR3 DNA reads TGCGCCAGCAGCCAAGATCCGGGCAGGCAAGAGACCCAGTACTTC.